This T cell receptor beta chain was sequenced in a study of blood T cell repertoires in COVID-19. The ends lost 1 base at V and 2 bases at J; junction bases unmatched: 9. Germline assignment: CDR1 SGHNT and CDR2 YYREEE (reference sequence). This CDR3 contains 16 residues. Sequencing was performed with immunoSEQ multiplex PCR; in TCRdb, only in-frame clones are kept and a portion is missing. Of 150,000 to 200,000 clones listed, 75% to 90% are singletons. This clonotype was sampled from a woman aged 70-85 years with COVID-19, enrolled during active disease. The gene calls are TRBV5-4 and TRBJ2-7; TRBD2 aligns across 7 bases. Specimen: peripheral blood. CDR3 protein: CASSLWVAGRTYEQYF. The CDR3 DNA reads TGTGCCAGCAGCTTGTGGGTAGCGGGTAGGACCTACGAGCAGTACTTC.